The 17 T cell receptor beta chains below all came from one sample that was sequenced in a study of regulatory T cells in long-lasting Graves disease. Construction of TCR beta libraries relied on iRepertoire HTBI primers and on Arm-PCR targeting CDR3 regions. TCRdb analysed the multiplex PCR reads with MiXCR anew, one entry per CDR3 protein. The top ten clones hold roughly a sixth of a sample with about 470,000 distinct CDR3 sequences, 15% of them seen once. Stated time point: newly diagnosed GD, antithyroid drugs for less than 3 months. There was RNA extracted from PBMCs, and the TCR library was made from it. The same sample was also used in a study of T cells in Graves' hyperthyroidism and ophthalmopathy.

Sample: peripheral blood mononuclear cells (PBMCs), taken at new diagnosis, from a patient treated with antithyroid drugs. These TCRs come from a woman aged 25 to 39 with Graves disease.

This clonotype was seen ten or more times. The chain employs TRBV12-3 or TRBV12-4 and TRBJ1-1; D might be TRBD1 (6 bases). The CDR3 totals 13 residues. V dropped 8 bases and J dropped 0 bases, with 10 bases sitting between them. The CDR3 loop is CASGDILNTEAFF. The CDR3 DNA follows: TGTGCCAGCGGGGACATCTTGAACACTGAAGCTTTCTTT.

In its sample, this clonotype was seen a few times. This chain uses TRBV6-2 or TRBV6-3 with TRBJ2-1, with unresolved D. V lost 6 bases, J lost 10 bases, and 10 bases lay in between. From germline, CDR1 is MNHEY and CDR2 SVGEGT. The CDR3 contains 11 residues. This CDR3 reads CASSDFPEQFF. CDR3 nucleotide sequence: TGTGCCAGCAGCGACTTCCCCGAGCAGTTCTTC.

The DNA of the CDR3 is TGTGCCAGCAGTTACACAGGCTCCTACAATGAGCAGTTCTTC. Its protein product is CASSYTGSYNEQFF. J is TRBJ2-1 and V is TRBV6-9, with TRBD1 as a possible D gene (5 bases). Germline CDR1 is MNHGY and CDR2 is SVAAGI. The V gene lost 3 bases and the J gene lost 0 bases, with 6 bases spanning the gap. CDR3 size: 14 residues.

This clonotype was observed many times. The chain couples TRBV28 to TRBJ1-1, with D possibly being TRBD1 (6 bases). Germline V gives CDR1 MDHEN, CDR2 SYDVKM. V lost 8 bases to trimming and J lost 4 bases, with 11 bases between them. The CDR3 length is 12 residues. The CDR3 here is CASSPGATEAFF. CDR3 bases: TGTGCCAGCTCACCAGGGGCCACTGAAGCTTTCTTT.

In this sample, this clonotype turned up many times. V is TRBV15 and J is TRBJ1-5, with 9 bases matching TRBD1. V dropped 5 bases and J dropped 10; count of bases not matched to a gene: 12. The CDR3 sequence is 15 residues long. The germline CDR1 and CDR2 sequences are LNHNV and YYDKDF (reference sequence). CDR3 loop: CATSGVDRGSGPQHF. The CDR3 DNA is TGTGCCACCAGCGGCGTGGACAGGGGCTCAGGTCCCCAGCATTTT.

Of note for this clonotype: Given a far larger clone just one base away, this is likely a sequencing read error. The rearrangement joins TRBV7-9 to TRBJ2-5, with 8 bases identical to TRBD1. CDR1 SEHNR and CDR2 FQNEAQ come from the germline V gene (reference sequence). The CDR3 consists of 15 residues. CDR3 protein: CACSLGPQGAKTQYF. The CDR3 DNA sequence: TGTGCCTGCAGCTTAGGGCCTCAGGGGGCGAAGACCCAGTACTTC.

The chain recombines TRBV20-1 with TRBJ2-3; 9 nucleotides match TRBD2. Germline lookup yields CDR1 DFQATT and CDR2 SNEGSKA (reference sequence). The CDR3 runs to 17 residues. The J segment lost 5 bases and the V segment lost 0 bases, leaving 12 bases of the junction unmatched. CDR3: CSARDRGGRARGDTQYF. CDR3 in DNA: TGCAGTGCTAGAGATCGGGGCGGGAGGGCCAGAGGAGATACGCAGTATTTT.

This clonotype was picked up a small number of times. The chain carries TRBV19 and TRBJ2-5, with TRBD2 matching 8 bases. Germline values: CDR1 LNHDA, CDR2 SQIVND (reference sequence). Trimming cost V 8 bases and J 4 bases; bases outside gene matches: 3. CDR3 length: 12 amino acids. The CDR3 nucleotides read TGTGCCAGTGCGGGGGGCGCAGAGACCCAGTACTTC. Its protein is CASAGGAETQYF.

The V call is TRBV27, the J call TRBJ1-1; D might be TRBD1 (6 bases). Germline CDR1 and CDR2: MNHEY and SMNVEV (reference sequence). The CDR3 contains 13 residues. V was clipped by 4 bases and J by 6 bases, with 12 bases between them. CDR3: CASSYGQYAEAFF. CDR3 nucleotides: TGTGCCAGCAGTTACGGACAGTACGCTGAAGCTTTCTTT.

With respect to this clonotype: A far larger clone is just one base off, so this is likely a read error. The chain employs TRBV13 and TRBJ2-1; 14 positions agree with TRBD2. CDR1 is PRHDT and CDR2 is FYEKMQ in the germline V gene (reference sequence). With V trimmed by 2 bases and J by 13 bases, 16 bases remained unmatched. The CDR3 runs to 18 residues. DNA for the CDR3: TGTGCCAGCAGCTTATCCCGACTAGCGGGAGGGCCGAGGGAGACCCAGTTCTTC. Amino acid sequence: CASSLSRLAGGPRETQFF.

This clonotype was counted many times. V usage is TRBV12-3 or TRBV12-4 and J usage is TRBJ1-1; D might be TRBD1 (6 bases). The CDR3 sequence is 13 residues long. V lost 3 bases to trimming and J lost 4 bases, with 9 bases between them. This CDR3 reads CASSFGGATEAFF. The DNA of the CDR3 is TGTGCCAGCAGTTTTGGGGGGGCCACTGAAGCTTTCTTT.

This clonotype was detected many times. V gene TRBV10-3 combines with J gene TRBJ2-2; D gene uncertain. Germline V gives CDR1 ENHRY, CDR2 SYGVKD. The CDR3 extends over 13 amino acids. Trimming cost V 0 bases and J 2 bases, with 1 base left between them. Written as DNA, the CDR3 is TGTGCCATCAGTGAGTCTAACACCGGGGAGCTGTTTTTT. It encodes CAISESNTGELFF.

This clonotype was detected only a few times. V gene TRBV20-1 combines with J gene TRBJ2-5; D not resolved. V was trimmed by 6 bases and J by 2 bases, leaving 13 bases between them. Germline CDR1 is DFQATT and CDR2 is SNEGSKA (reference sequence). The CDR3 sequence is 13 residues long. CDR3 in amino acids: CSALELGQETQYF. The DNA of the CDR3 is TGCAGTGCCCTCGAACTGGGGCAAGAGACCCAGTACTTC.

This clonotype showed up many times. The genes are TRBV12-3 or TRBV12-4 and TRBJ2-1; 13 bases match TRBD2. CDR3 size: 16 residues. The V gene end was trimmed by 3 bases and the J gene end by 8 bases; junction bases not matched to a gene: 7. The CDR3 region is CASSFRLAGGNDEQFF. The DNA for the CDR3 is TGTGCCAGCAGTTTCCGACTAGCGGGAGGTAATGATGAGCAGTTCTTC.

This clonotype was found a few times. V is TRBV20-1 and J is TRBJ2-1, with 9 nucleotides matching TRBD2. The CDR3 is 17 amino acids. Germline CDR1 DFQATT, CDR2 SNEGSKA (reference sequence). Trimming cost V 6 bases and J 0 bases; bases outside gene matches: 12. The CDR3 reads CSAKAPTSGPSYNEQFF. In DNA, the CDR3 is TGCAGTGCCAAGGCCCCAACTAGCGGGCCCTCCTACAATGAGCAGTTCTTC.

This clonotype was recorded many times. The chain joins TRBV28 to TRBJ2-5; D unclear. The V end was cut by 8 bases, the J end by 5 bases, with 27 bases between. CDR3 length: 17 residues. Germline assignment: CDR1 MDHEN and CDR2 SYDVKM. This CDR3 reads CASGPLSTPSFSETQYF. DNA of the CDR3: TGTGCCAGCGGGCCCCTCTCCACCCCCTCTTTCTCGGAGACCCAGTACTTC.

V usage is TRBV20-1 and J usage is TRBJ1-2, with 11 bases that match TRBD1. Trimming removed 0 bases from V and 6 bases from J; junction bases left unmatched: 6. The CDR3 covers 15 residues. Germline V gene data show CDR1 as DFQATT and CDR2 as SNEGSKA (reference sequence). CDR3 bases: TGCAGTGCTAGAGACCGGGACAGGGGGAGTAATGGCTACACCTTC. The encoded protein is CSARDRDRGSNGYTF.